The clone carrying this TCR beta chain occurred a few times. Antigen: not known. The source of the sample is a study of blood T cells in healthy people across ages. Whole-study findings and limits: Donors of long life had a larger count of naive CD4+ cells and greater diversity than aged donors.

Healthy Caucasians from Russia aged roughly 6 to 95 served as donors. The use of a sample-barcoded 5' primer and a J-beta primer mix characterized a second PCR of 7 to 11 cycles. Carrying 12 random nucleotides, a template-switch adaptor labeled each individual cDNA molecule. MiXCR was run by TCRdb on the 5' RACE reads, yielding one entry per CDR3 protein. This sample has roughly 2 million distinct CDR3 sequences, with 40% to 55% found just once. This TCR was sampled from a woman aged 40 to 50 in good health. The source material was blood.

CDR3 loop: CASSDGQDLGQPQHF. The DNA of the CDR3 is TGTGCCAGCAGTGATGGGCAGGATTTGGGTCAGCCCCAGCATTTT. The genes are TRBV25-1 and TRBJ1-5; D gene ambiguous. Germline CDR1 is MGHDK and CDR2 is SYGVNS. The V gene lost 3 bases and the J gene lost 6 bases, with 15 bases spanning the gap. This CDR3 spans 15 amino acids.